This TCR beta chain stems from a study of cytomegalovirus exposure and HLA in healthy donors (dated by TCRdb to 2017 to 2019). At the level of the whole study: In an earlier analysis of 450 to 750 of the donors, approximately 260 Gb of sequence data and 90 million to 120 million unique TCR beta sequences from 150 million to 200 million T cells were reported. Approximately 300 gigabases of sequencing data and roughly 81 million unique TCR sequences made up an early release that covered about 640 HLA-typed donors. Of the approximately 400 genotyped donors, 65% to 90% were placed in the genetic ancestry cluster associated with self-reported Caucasian donors. The study was designed to test whether signatures of past pathogen exposure could be identified by cataloging public T cell receptors. Using immunosequencing, the study profiled T cell repertoires from about 650 subjects and related those repertoires to cytomegalovirus serostatus. Along with the roughly 700-subject first cohort, a separate validation cohort of about 110 different subjects was used. The study combined high-throughput TCR immunosequencing, statistical association of individual TCRs with disease status, and machine learning to predict cytomegalovirus infection status. A later analysis re-analyzed previously published TCR beta repertoires from about 730 donors and added high-resolution HLA genotyping to study TCR occurrence patterns. In the later analysis, no new phenotypic data were used to find candidate immune exposures; instead, reliance was placed on TCR beta sequences and their occurrence across donors. In an earlier analysis of 550 to 700 of the donors, high-throughput TCR beta sequencing was used to judge whether each TCR beta V gene segment behaved as functional or pseudogenic. Alongside the repertoire data, information on donor age, sex, ethnicity and CMV serostatus was compiled. A later genetic analysis used genome-wide SNP genotypes for about 65% of the roughly 700 donors, treating that subset as a discovery cohort. All discovery cohort repertoires had been generated on a single sequencing platform. Class I and class II HLA loci were covered by the typing at four-digit resolution. The number of typed donors differed by locus: about 629-630 for A, B, C, DRB1 and DQB1; roughly 510 for DQA1; approximately 600 for DPA1; and some 430 for DPB1. Because of strong linkage in the cohort, roughly five DR-DQ haplotypes were treated as single units for association and clustering. Among under 450 genotyped donors of the cohort, an average of about 240,000 unique TCR beta nucleotide sequences were sequenced per donor, roughly 20% of them non-productive.

The protocol used for the library was the immunoSEQ multiplex PCR assay. The multiplex PCR relied on a mix of 60 forward primers for TCR Vbeta segments and 13 reverse primers for TCR Jbeta segments. The CDR3 region of rearranged TCR beta genes was amplified from genomic DNA by a multiplex PCR assay. On the Illumina HiSeq System, the amplified TCR beta libraries were sequenced as 87-base-pair reads. The original methods were these. A later analysis counted about 80 million unique TCR beta chains across the 550 to 700 repertoires, and around 9.9 million of these chains were shared by at least two donors. A nearest-neighbor algorithm error-corrected the raw reads and collapsed the reads into unique sequences, merging closely related sequences to remove PCR and sequencing errors. V, D and J gene segments were assigned by aligning CDR3 sequences to IMGT reference sequences. For a sequence to be retained, a match of at least six nucleotides was required to both a V gene segment and a J gene segment. Rearrangements were called productive when the CDR3 lacked stop codons and stayed in frame with V and J; all others were non-productive. Following IMGT convention, CDR3 was defined as the stretch from the second conserved V-encoded cysteine to the conserved J-encoded phenylalanine. In an earlier analysis of around 540 of the donors, sequences lacking an unambiguous match to a single V gene segment were excluded. An earlier analysis of a few hundred of the donors called V segments functional above 56.7% productive rearrangements and segregating when the between-donor standard deviation exceeded 5%. To diagnose cytomegalovirus status from the catalog of TCR beta chain sequences, a statistical classification framework was built. In a later analysis, V and J genes were assigned by comparing TCR nucleotide sequences against IMGT/GENE-DB human TR gene sequences. Using the TCRdist pipeline, a later analysis assigned CDR3 sequences along with most-parsimonious VDJ recombination scenarios. A later analysis defined each TCR beta chain by its CDR3 amino acid sequence plus V-gene family, and excluded reads lacking a unique V-gene family. A later analysis removed 550 to 700 highly shared, low-generation-probability nucleotide sequences to deal with suspected cross-contamination and a sequencing artifact. In a later analysis, a clonal expansion index was calculated for each public chain from normalized within-repertoire ranks of inferred template counts. In a later analysis, generation probabilities were computed using a VDJ recombination model fitted to out-of-frame rearrangements, and the results were checked against IGoR. A later analysis scored TCR-TCR, TCR-HLA and TCR-CMV co-occurrence with hypergeometric tests, applying a repertoire-size bias correction to TCR pairs. A later analysis estimated false discovery rates by permuting HLA or CMV assignments 20 times. In a later analysis, co-occurring TCRs were grouped using DBSCAN, and TCRdist sequence similarity was added for clustering within HLA-allele-positive subsets. Repertoires with fewer than 30,000 or more than 120,000 public chains were left out of co-occurrence clustering, as were five repertoires with anomalous nucleotide sharing. TCRdb retrieved this table from immuneACCESS and kept in-frame rearrangements only. Not all clones are present; in checked studies, unresolved V genes account for under half, and no reason is known for the remainder. The V and J calls and the clone size are those of that table, but D and trimming were determined from the DNA. This sample holds about 160,000 clones; approximately 84% were observed only once. The biggest ten clones account for about 6.3% of the sample.

General study outcomes and caveats: The study gave a list of 150 to 200 TCR beta chains associated with cytomegalovirus. In a later analysis, several top co-occurrence clusters were reported to appear linked to parvovirus B19, influenza, CMV and Epstein-Barr virus. According to a later analysis, TCR association rates differed among HLA loci, with DRB1 alleles showing the most associated TCRs and HLA-C alleles showing the fewest. In both the original and validation cohorts, the classifier was reported to diagnose cytomegalovirus status with high specificity and sensitivity. Specific HLA alleles were associated with over 15,000 TCR beta sequences at a false discovery rate of 0.05 in a later analysis. A few of the identified cytomegalovirus-associated TCR beta chains were confirmed in vitro to be specific for cytomegalovirus antigens. Compared with the roughly 720-donor mean, donors in an Asian-associated ancestry cluster had fewer N-insertions in productive TCRs, according to a later genetic analysis. The authors suggested that the approach could potentially be generalized to other disease states and immunological phenotypes. Roughly uniform sequencing depth across donors was assumed in presence/absence analyses, although this assumption may not hold. In a later analysis, most CMV-associated TCR beta chains were found to appear HLA-restricted, with HLA associations seemingly driven largely by CMV exposure. Strong co-occurrence of HLA alleles, especially DR and DQ, made assigning TCR associations to individual alleles difficult. A further reported finding was that TCR beta sequences accurately predicted the HLA-A and HLA-B alleles for most subjects in the first cohort. Most TCR sequences were seen in very few donors, while some public TCRs were found in many individuals. Correlated functional status among segregating V segments might be attributable to linkage disequilibrium, but an unknown experimental factor could not be ruled out. A cluster of highly shared sequence variants was judged likely to be a technical artifact of the sequencing pipeline. Because HLA typing was unavailable for some donors at each locus, only the typed subset was used in association tests. In an earlier analysis of 587 of the donors, most TCR beta V segments appeared in productive rearrangements about 90% or about 30% of the time, broadly matching IMGT annotations. A later analysis found that HLA-associated TCR beta chains were more clonally expanded and had lower generation probabilities than equally common non-associated chains. In this cohort, only TCR beta chains were sequenced, and detectable features were limited by the absence of alpha or paired-chain data. Some IMGT-functional V segments, including TRBV6-2 and TRBV6-3, could not be distinguished by the 87-base-pair reads and were therefore excluded. In a later genetic analysis, a missense DCLRE1C variant was associated with V-gene and J-gene trimming of TCR beta chains, and the association was replicated in an independent cohort. Because counts were too low, about 18 rarely observed V segments, including chromosome 9 orphons, were excluded from the earlier analysis of some 540 of the donors. Immune exposure information for the cohort was limited to CMV serostatus.

The cohort comprised fewer than 700 healthy bone marrow donors. At the time of sampling, all cohort members were nominally healthy, though unrecorded immune exposures were likely present. The donor tested CMV seropositive, placing the donor among the 250 to 350 seropositive members of the cohort. Every donor gave a peripheral blood sample, and the peripheral blood mononuclear cells from that sample were used for TCR beta sequencing. Genomic DNA was extracted from the blood cell samples with the Qiagen DNeasy Blood Extraction Kit. Including cysteine and phenylalanine, the CDR3 has 17 amino acids. Only the CDR3 part of the read is kept: 51 bases, read in frame from the first base. Per the germline V gene, SQVTM is the CDR1 and ANQGSEA is the CDR2. V is pruned by 5 bases and J by 4 bases, leaving 19 bases of the junction without a gene match. As for this clone: Its recognized antigen is unknown. One base away there is no much larger clone; base qualities are not given.

This clonotype originated in a male donor in good health and CMV-seropositive. Specimen: PBMCs. The chain is made from TRBV29-1 and TRBJ1-2; 7 junctional bases match TRBD1. CDR3 reads: CSVTNRDRGLGAYGYTF. The nucleotide sequence reads TGCAGCGTTACTAACCGGGACAGAGGTCTAGGAGCCTATGGCTACACCTTC. Here the CDR3 is joined to the reference TRBV29-1 and TRBJ1-2 genes, and the full variable domain is: SAVISQKPSRDICQRGTSLTIQCQVDSQVTMMFWYRQQPGQSLTLIATANQGSEATYESGFVIDKFPISRPNLTFSTLTVSNMSPEDSSIYLCSVTNRDRGLGAYGYTFGSGTRLTVV.